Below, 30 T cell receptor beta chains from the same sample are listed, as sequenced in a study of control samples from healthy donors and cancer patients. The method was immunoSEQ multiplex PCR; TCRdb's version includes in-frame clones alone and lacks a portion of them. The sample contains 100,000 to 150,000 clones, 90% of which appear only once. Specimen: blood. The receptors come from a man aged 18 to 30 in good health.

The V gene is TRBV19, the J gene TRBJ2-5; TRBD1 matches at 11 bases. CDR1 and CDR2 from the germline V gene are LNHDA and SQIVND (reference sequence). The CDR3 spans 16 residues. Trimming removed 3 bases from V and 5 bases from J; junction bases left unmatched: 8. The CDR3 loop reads CASSITGTGGRETQYF. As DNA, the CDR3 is TGTGCCAGTAGTATTACCGGGACAGGGGGGAGGGAGACCCAGTACTTC. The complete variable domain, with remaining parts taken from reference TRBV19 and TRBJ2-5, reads DGGITQSPKYLFRKEGQNVTLSCEQNLNHDAMYWYRQDPGQGLRLIYYSQIVNDFQKGDIAEGYSVSREKKESFPLTVTSAQKNPTAFYLCASSITGTGGRETQYFGPGTRLLVL.

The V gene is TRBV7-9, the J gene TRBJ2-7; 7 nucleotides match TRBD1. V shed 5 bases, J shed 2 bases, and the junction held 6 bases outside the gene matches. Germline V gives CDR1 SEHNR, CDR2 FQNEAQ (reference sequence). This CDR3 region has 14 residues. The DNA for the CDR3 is TGTGCCAGCAGCCGGACAGGCAGGACCTACGAGCAGTACTTC. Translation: CASSRTGRTYEQYF.

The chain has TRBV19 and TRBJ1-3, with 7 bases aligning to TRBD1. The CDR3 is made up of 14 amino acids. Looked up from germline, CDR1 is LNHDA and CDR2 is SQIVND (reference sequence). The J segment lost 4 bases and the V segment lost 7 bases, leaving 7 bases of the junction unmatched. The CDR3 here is CASMTGTSGNTIYF. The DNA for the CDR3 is TGTGCCAGTATGACAGGGACTTCGGGAAACACCATATATTTT. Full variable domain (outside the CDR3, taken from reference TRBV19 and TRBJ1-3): DGGITQSPKYLFRKEGQNVTLSCEQNLNHDAMYWYRQDPGQGLRLIYYSQIVNDFQKGDIAEGYSVSREKKESFPLTVTSAQKNPTAFYLCASMTGTSGNTIYFGEGSWLTVV.

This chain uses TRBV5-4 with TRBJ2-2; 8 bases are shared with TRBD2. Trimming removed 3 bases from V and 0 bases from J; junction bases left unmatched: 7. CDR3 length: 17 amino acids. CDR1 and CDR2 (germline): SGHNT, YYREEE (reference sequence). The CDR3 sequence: CASSYPTAGANTGELFF. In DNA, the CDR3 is TGTGCCAGCAGCTACCCAACAGCGGGGGCGAACACCGGGGAGCTGTTTTTT.

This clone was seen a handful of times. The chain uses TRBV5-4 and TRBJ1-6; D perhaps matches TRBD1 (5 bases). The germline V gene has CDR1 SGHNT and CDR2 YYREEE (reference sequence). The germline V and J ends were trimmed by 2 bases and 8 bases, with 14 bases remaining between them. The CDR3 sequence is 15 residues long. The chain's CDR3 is CASSFIQGKDSPLHF. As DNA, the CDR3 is TGTGCCAGCAGCTTCATCCAGGGAAAGGATTCACCCCTCCACTTT.

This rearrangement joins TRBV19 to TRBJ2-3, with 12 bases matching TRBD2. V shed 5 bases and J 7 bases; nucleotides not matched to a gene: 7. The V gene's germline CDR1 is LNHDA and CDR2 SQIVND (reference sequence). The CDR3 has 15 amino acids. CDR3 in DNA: TGTGCCAGTAGTCTGACTAGCGGGAGAACTAATACGCAGTATTTT. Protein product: CASSLTSGRTNTQYF.

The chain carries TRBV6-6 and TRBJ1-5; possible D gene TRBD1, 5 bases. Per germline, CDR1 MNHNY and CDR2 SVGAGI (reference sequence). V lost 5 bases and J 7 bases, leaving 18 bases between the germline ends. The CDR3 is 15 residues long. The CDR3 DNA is TGTGCCAGCAGTACATTTCAGGGATTCGGGCAGCCCCAGCATTTT. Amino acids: CASSTFQGFGQPQHF.

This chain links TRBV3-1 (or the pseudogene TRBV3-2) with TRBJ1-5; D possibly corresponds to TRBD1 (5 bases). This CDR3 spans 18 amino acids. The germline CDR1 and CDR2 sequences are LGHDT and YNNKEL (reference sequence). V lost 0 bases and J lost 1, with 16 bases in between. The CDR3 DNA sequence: TGTGCCAGCAGCCAAGAGACGATGACGGGACCGAGCAATCAGCCCCAGCATTTT. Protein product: CASSQETMTGPSNQPQHF.

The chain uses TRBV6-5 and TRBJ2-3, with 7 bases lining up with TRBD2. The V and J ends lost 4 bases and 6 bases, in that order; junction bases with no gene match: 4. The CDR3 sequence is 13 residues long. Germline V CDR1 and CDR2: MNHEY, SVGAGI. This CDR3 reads CASSSGTTDTQYF. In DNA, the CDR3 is TGTGCCAGCAGTTCCGGGACTACCGATACGCAGTATTTT.

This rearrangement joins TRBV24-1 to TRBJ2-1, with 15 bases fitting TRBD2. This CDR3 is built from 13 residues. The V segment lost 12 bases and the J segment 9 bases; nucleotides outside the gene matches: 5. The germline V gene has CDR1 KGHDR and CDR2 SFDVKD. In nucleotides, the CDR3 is TGTGCCGTGGGACTAGCGGGGGGAGGTGAGCAGTTCTTC. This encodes CAVGLAGGGEQFF.

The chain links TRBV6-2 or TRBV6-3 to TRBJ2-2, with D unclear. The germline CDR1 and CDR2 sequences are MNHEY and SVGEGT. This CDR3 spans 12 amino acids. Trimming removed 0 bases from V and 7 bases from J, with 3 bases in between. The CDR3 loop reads CASSYSIGELFF. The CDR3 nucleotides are TGTGCCAGCAGTTACTCGATCGGGGAGCTGTTTTTT.

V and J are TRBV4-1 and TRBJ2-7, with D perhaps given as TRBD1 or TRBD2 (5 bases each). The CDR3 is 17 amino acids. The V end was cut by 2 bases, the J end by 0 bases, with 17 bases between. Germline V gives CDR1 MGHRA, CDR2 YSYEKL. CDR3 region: CASSQPGTATNSYEQYF. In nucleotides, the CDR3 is TGCGCCAGCAGCCAACCGGGGACGGCAACGAACTCCTACGAGCAGTACTTC.

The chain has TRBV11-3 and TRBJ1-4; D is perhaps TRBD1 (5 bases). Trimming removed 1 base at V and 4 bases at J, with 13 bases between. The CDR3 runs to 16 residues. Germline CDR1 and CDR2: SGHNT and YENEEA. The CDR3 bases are TGTGCCAGCAGCTTAGCTTGGGGCAGGAATAATGAAAAACTGTTTTTT. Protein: CASSLAWGRNNEKLFF.

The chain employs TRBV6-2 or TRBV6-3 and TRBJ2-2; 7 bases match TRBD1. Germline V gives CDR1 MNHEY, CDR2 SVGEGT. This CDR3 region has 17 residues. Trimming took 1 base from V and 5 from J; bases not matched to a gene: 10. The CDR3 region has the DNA TGTGCCAGCAGTTACTGGCTTGGGTCAGGGGGTACCGGGGAGCTGTTTTTT. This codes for CASSYWLGSGGTGELFF.

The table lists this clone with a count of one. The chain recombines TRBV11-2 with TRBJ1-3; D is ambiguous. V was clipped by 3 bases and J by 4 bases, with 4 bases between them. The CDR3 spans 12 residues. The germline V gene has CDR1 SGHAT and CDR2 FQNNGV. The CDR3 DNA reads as TGTGCCAGCAGCTTTTCAGGAAACACCATATATTTT. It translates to CASSFSGNTIYF.

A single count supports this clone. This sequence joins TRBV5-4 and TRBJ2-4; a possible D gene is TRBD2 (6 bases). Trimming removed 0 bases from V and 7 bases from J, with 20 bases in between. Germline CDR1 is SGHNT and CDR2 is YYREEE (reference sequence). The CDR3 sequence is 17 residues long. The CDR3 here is CASSLAEYGGIRNIQYF. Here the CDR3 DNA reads TGTGCCAGCAGCTTGGCAGAGTATGGGGGGATACGGAACATTCAGTACTTC.

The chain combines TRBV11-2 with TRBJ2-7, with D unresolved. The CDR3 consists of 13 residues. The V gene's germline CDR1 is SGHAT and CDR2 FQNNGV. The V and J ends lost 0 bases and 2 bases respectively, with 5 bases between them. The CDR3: CASSLEAAYEQYV. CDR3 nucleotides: TGTGCCAGCAGCTTAGAGGCAGCCTACGAGCAGTACGTC.

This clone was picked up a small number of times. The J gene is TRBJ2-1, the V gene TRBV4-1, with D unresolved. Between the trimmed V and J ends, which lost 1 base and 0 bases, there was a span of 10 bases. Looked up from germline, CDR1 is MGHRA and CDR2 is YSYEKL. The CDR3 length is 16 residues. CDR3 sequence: CASSQVDLSSYNEQFF. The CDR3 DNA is TGCGCCAGCAGCCAAGTAGACTTAAGCTCCTACAATGAGCAGTTCTTC.

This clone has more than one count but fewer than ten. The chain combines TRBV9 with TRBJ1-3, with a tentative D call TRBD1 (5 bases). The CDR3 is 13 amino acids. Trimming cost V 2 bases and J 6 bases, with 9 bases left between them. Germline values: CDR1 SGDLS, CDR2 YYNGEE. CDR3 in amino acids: CASSVGTANTIYF. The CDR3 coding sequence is TGTGCCAGCAGCGTGGGGACGGCAAACACCATATATTTT.

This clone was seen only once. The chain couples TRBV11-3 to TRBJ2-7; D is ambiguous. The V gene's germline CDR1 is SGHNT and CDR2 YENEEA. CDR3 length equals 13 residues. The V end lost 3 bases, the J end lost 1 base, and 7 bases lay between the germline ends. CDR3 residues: CASSFSGSYEQYV. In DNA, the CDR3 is TGTGCCAGCAGCTTCTCGGGTTCCTACGAGCAGTACGTC.

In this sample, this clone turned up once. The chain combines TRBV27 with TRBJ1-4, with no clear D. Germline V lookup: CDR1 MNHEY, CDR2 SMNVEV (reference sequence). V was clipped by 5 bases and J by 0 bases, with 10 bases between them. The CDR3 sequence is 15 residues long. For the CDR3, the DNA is TGTGCCAGCAGTCAATTGCTTGCAACTAATGAAAAACTGTTTTTT. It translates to CASSQLLATNEKLFF. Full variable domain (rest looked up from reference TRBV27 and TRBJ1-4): EAQVTQNPRYLITVTGKKLTVTCSQNMNHEYMSWYRQDPGLGLRQIYYSMNVEVTDKGDVPEGYKVSRKEKRNFPLILESPSPNQTSLYFCASSQLLATNEKLFFGSGTQLSVL.

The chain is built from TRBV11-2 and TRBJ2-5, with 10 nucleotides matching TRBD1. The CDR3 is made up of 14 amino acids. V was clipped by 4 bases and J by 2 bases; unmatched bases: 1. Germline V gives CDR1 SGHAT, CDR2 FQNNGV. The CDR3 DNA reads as TGTGCCAGCAGCTCGGGACAGGGGCAAGAGACCCAGTACTTC. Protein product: CASSSGQGQETQYF.

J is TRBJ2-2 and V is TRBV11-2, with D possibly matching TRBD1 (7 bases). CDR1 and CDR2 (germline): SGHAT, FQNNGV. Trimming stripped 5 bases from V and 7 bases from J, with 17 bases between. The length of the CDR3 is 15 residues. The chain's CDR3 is CASSPEEGAIGELFF. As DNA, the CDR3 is TGTGCCAGCAGCCCTGAGGAGGGGGCAATCGGGGAGCTGTTTTTT. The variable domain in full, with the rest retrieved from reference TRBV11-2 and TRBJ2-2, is EAGVAQSPRYKIIEKRQSVAFWCNPISGHATLYWYQQILGQGPKLLIQFQNNGVVDDSQLPKDRFSAERLKGVDSTLKIQPAKLEDSAVYLCASSPEEGAIGELFFGEGSRLTVL.

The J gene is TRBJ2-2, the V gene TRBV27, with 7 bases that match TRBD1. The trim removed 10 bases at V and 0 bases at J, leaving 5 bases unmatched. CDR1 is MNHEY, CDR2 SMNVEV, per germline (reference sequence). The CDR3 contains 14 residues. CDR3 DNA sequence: TGTGCCACCGACAGGGACCCGAACACCGGGGAGCTGTTTTTT. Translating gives CATDRDPNTGELFF.

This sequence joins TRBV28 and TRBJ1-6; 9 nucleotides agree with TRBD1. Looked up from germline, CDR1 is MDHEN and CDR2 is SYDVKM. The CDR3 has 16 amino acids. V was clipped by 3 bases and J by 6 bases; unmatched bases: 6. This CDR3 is CASSFGSTGGNSPLHF. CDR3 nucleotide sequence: TGTGCCAGCAGTTTTGGATCGACAGGGGGTAATTCACCCCTCCACTTT.

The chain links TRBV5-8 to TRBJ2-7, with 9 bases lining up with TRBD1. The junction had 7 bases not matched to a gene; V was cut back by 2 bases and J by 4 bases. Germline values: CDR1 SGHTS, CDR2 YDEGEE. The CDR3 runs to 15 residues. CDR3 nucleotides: TGTGCCAGCAGCTTCCGACAGGGGGTGCTTTACGAGCAGTACTTC. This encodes CASSFRQGVLYEQYF.

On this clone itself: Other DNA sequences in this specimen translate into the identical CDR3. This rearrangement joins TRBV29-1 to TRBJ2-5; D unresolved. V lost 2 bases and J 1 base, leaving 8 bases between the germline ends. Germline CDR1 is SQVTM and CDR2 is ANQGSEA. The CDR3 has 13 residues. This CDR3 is CSVERDSQETQYF. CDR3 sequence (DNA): TGCAGCGTTGAAAGAGACTCCCAAGAGACCCAGTACTTC.

Here the CDR3 reads CASSIYGTGELFF. In DNA form, the CDR3 reads TGTGCCAGTAGTATTTATGGGACCGGGGAGCTGTTTTTT. The V gene is TRBV19, the J gene TRBJ2-2; no clear D gene. The germline gives CDR1 LNHDA, CDR2 SQIVND (reference sequence). CDR3 length: 13 residues. With 3 bases removed from V and 5 bases from J, the gap between germline ends came to 7 bases.

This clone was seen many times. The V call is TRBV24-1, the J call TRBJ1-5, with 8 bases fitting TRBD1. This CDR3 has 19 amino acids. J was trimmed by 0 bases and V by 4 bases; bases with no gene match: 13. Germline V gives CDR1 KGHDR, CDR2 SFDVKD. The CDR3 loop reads CATSELTGGGLNSNQPQHF. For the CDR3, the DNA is TGTGCCACCAGTGAGTTAACAGGGGGGGGATTAAATAGCAATCAGCCCCAGCATTTT.

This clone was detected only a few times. The CDR3 DNA reads as TGTGCCAGCAGTTTAGAAGCGGGACTGAACAATGAGCAGTTCTTC. As protein: CASSLEAGLNNEQFF. This chain uses TRBV27 with TRBJ2-1; 7 bases map to TRBD2. The germline V gene has CDR1 MNHEY and CDR2 SMNVEV (reference sequence). V dropped 2 bases and J dropped 5; count of bases not matched to a gene: 6. The CDR3 sequence is 15 residues long.